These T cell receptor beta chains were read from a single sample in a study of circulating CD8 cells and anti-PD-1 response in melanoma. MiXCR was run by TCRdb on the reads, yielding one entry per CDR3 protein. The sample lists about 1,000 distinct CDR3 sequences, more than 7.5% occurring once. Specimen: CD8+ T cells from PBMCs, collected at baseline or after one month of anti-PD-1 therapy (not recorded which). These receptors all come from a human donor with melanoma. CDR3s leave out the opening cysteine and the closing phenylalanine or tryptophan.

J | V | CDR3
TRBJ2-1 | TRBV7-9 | ASSTAYNERF
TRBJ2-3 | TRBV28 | ASSLAAGTDTQY
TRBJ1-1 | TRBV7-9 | ASSSTGSGTEAF
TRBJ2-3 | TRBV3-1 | ASSQESRQGPTDTQY
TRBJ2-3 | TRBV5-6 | ASSLRQGDTQY
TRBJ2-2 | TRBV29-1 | SVFSGELF
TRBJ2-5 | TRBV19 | ATPTHQETQY
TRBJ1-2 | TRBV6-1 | ASSGLGAVYGYT
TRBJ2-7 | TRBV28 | ASDPGGSSYEQY
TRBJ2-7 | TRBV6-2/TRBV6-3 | ASSGTENYEQN
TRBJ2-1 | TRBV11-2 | ASSLFVPGNEQF
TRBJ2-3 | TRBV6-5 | ASTPGQGSTDTQY
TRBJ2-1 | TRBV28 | ASSFPSSYNEQF
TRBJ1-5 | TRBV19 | ASKEGQMGNQPQH
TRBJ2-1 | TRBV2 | ASTPGLAGETYNEQF
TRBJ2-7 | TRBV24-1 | ATSEATGPYEQY
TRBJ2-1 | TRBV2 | ASDGTGRNEQF
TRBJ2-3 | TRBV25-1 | ASAQPGFRDTQY
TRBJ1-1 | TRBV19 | ASSAGTPYTEAF
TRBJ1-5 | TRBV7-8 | ASSLGTGLGQPQH
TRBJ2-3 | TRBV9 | ASSVEGRGPDTQY
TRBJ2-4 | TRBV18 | ASSPPDRASDIQY
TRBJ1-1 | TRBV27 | ASSPRGADTEAF
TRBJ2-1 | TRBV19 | ASTPGDNEQF
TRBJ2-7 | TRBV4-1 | ASSQVRSGVGYEQY
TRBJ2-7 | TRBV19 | ASSIRGGNEQY
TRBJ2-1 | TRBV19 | ASSIRIAGGPGNEQF
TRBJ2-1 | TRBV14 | ASGREGTYNEQF
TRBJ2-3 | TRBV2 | ASIGHTDTQY
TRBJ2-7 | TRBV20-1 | SARNLATYEQY
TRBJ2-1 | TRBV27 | ATFRDSLGAF
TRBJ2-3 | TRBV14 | ASSQDFPDTQY
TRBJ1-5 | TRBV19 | ASSISVNQPQH
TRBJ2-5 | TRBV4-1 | ASSPPGAHQETQY
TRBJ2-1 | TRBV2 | ASSDGAGSYNEQF
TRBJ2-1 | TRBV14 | ASRETGMNEQF